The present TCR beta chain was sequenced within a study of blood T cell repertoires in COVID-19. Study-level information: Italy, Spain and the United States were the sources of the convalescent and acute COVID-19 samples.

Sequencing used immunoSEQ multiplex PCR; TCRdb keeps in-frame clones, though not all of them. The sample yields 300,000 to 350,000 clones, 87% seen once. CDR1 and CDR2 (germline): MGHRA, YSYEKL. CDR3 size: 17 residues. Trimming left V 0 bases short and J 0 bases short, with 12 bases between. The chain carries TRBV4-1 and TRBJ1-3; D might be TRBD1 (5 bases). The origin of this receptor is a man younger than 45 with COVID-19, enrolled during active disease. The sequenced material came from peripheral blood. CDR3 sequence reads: CASSQDPGVSSGNTIYF. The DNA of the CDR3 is TGCGCCAGCAGCCAAGACCCGGGGGTTTCCTCTGGAAACACCATATATTTT.